The text below deals with one T cell receptor beta chain. This entry belongs to a study of blood T cell repertoires in COVID-19. On the study more broadly: Samples representing acute and convalescent COVID-19 were sourced from the United States, Italy and Spain. Sources were T cells, B-cell-depleted T cells, or PBMCs; the material itself was cDNA or gDNA.

The CDR3 spans 13 residues. The V gene lost 0 bases and the J gene lost 5 bases, with 6 bases spanning the gap. CDR1 is SGHAT, CDR2 FQNNGV, per germline. Under the authors' procedure: Amplification of reference gene primers provided the estimated nucleated cell counts. Measured with immunoSEQ multiplex PCR; TCRdb has only the in-frame clones, and not every one. V, J and clone size reflect that table, while D and trimming were determined from the DNA. The data hold about 150,000 clones, with less than 90% observed a single time. The sequence derives from a man aged 18-30 years with active or convalescent COVID-19. Sequencing was carried out using peripheral blood. The chain has TRBV11-2 and TRBJ2-3; a weak D match, TRBD2 (6 bases). As DNA, the CDR3 is TGTGCCAGCAGCTTAGAGCGGGGAGATACGCAGTATTTT. This translates into CASSLERGDTQYF.